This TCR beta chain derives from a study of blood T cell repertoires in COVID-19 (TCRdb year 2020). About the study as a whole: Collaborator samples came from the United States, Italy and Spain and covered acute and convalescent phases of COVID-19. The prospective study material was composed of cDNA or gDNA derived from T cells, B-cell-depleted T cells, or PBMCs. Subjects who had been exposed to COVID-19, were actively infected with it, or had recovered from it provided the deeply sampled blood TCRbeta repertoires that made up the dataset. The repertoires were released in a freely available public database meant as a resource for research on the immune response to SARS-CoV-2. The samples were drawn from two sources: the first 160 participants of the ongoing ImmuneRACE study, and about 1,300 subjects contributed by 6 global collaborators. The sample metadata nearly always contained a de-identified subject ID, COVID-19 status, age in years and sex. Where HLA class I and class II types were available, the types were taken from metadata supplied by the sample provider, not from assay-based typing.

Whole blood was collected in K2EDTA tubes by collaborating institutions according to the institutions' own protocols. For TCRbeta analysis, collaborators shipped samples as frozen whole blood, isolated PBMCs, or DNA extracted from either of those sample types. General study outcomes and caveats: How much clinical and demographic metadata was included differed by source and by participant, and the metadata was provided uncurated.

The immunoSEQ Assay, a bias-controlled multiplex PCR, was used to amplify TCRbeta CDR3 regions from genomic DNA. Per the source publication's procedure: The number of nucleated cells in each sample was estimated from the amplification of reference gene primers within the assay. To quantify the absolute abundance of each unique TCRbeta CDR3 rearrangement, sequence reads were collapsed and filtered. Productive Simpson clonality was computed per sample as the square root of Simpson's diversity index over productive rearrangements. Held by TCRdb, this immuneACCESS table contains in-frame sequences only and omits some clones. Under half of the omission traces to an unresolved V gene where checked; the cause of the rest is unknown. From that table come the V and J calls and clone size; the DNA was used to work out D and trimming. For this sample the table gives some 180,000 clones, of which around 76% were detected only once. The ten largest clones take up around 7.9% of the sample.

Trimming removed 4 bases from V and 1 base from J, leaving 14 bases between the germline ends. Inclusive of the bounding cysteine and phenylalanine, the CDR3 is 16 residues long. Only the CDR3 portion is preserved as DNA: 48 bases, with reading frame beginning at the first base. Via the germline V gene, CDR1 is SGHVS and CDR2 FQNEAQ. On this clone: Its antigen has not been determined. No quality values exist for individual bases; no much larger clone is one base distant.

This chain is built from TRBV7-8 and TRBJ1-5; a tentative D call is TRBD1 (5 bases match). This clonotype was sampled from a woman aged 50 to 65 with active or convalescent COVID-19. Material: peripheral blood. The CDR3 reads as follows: CASSSWGQPSNQPQHF. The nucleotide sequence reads TGTGCCAGCAGCTCGTGGGGCCAGCCAAGCAATCAGCCCCAGCATTTT.